A single sample gave rise to the 21 T cell receptor beta chains below, sequenced in a study of blood T cells in healthy people across ages. Combining a sample-barcoded 5' primer with a J-beta primer mix, a second PCR ran for roughly 7 to 12 cycles. One entry per CDR3 protein results from TCRdb running MiXCR on the 5' RACE reads. The table shows roughly 1,700,000 distinct CDR3 sequences, with about 28% occurring only once. Sequences were obtained from blood. The receptor source for this set is a woman aged 25-40 years in good health.

This chain joins TRBV29-1 and TRBJ1-5; D is ambiguous. Germline V gene data show CDR1 as SQVTM and CDR2 as ANQGSEA. The CDR3 spans 13 residues. V dropped 4 bases and J dropped 8 bases, with 15 bases sitting between them. In DNA form, the CDR3 reads TGCAGCGTTGGTTTGGGCTCGGGAGAGCCCCAGCATTTT. Its protein product is CSVGLGSGEPQHF. Complete variable domain (other parts from reference TRBV29-1 and TRBJ1-5): SAVISQKPSRDICQRGTSLTIQCQVDSQVTMMFWYRQQPGQSLTLIATANQGSEATYESGFVIDKFPISRPNLTFSTLTVSNMSPEDSSIYLCSVGLGSGEPQHFGDGTRLSIL.

The chain is built from TRBV7-2 and TRBJ2-3; TRBD2 matches at 9 bases. The J segment lost 2 bases and the V segment lost 5 bases, leaving 8 bases of the junction unmatched. Germline lookup yields CDR1 SGHTA and CDR2 FQGNSA. This CDR3 spans 16 amino acids. The CDR3 spells CASSPPLAGPTDTQYF. The CDR3 nucleotides read TGTGCCAGCAGCCCACCACTAGCGGGCCCCACAGATACGCAGTATTTT.

The V gene is TRBV7-9, the J gene TRBJ2-7; TRBD2 agrees at 7 bases. Per the germline V gene, CDR1 is SEHNR and CDR2 is FQNEAQ (reference sequence). V was pared by 1 base and J by 7 bases, with 16 bases of the junction left unmatched. The CDR3 has 17 residues. As DNA, the CDR3 is TGTGCCAGCAGCTTAGTGACTAGGCTAGCGGCTGACAATGAGCAGTACTTC. As protein: CASSLVTRLAADNEQYF. Complete variable domain (other parts from reference TRBV7-9 and TRBJ2-7): DTGVSQNPRHKITKRGQNVTFRCDPISEHNRLYWYRQTLGQGPEFLTYFQNEAQLEKSRLLSDRFSAERPKGSFSTLEIQRTEQGDSAMYLCASSLVTRLAADNEQYFGPGTRLTVT.

The V and J genes are TRBV6-6 and TRBJ2-5, with a possible D match to TRBD1 (6 bases). The CDR3 covers 17 residues. Trimming removed 2 bases from V and 4 bases from J, with 20 bases in between. CDR1 MNHNY and CDR2 SVGAGI come from the germline V gene (reference sequence). CDR3 residues: CASSYASWTEGGETQYF. The CDR3 coding sequence is TGTGCCAGCAGTTACGCTTCCTGGACAGAGGGTGGAGAGACCCAGTACTTC.

The gene calls are TRBV29-1 and TRBJ2-1, with D possibly TRBD2 on 6 matching bases. The CDR3 runs 14 residues. V was cut by 6 bases and J by 0 bases, with 12 bases left in between. The germline V gene encodes CDR1 SQVTM and CDR2 ANQGSEA. The CDR3 region has the DNA TGCAGCGTCATGGGGCGGGGCTCCTACAATGAGCAGTTCTTC. This sequence encodes CSVMGRGSYNEQFF.

In its sample, this clonotype was seen a few times. The chain combines TRBV4-3 with TRBJ1-5; D perhaps matches TRBD1 (5 bases). Trimming removed 0 bases at V and 5 bases at J, with 11 bases between. The CDR3 length is 15 residues. Germline V CDR1 and CDR2: LGHNA, YSLEER. The CDR3 DNA sequence: TGCGCCAGCAGCCAAGATTTCCCCAGGGATCAGCCCCAGCATTTT. Translated, it gives CASSQDFPRDQPQHF.

This clonotype was detected only a few times. The rearrangement links TRBV4-3 to TRBJ2-7; TRBD2 aligns across 8 bases. The CDR3 loop spans 16 amino acids. After removal of 0 bases from V and 2 bases from J, the junction contained 6 bases not matched to a gene. The germline V gene encodes CDR1 LGHNA and CDR2 YSLEER. This CDR3 is CASSQEAPGLAYEQYF. For the CDR3, the DNA is TGCGCCAGCAGCCAAGAAGCCCCGGGACTAGCCTACGAGCAGTACTTC.

V usage is TRBV20-1 and J usage is TRBJ1-2; perhaps TRBD1 as D (6 bases). Germline CDR1 reads DFQATT; CDR2 reads SNEGSKA (reference sequence). Trimming took off 3 bases at V and 5 bases at J, with 10 bases between the two ends. The CDR3 is made up of 12 amino acids. This CDR3 reads CSASGQRYGYTF. In DNA form, the CDR3 reads TGCAGTGCTAGTGGACAGCGTTATGGCTACACCTTC.

This clonotype was counted many times. The chain uses TRBV28 and TRBJ2-7, with D maybe TRBD1 (6 bases). CDR1 and CDR2 from the germline V gene are MDHEN and SYDVKM. The CDR3 totals 15 residues. With 3 bases removed from V and 1 base from J, the gap between germline ends came to 13 bases. The CDR3 DNA reads as TGTGCCAGCAGTTTTGGGGGCGGAGTATCCTACGAGCAGTACTTC. Translation gives CASSFGGGVSYEQYF.

This clonotype was picked up many times. V is TRBV24-1 and J is TRBJ2-7; 10 bases are shared with TRBD2. The germline CDR1 and CDR2 sequences are KGHDR and SFDVKD. This CDR3 has 13 amino acids. V gave up 4 bases and J gave up 5 bases; unmatched junction bases: 1. CDR3 DNA: TGTGCCACCAGTGAGGGGACTAGCGACGAGCAGTACTTC. Protein product: CATSEGTSDEQYF.

The chain joins TRBV29-1 to TRBJ2-3; possible D gene TRBD2, 5 bases. The CDR3 loop spans 14 amino acids. The V end was cut by 5 bases, the J end by 1 base, with 13 bases between. The germline V gene encodes CDR1 SQVTM and CDR2 ANQGSEA. CDR3 coding DNA: TGCAGCGTTCGTGGGAGCGTGGGCACAGATACGCAGTATTTT. Amino acid sequence: CSVRGSVGTDTQYF.

In its sample, this clonotype was seen a few times. The chain links TRBV28 to TRBJ2-5; weak D call: TRBD2 (6 bases). Per germline, CDR1 MDHEN and CDR2 SYDVKM. The ends were cut back, 8 bases at V and 7 bases at J, with 11 bases in the middle. The CDR3 consists of 11 residues. CDR3 protein: CASGGAGTQYF. CDR3 nucleotide sequence: TGTGCCAGCGGAGGGGCCGGGACCCAGTACTTC.

The CDR3: CASSYSAGKSNQPQHF. CDR3 nucleotides: TGTGCCAGCAGTTACTCGGCAGGGAAGTCCAATCAGCCCCAGCATTTT. The chain is built from TRBV6-2 or TRBV6-3 and TRBJ1-5; D possibly corresponds to TRBD1 (5 bases). The CDR3 runs 16 residues. V lost 0 bases, J lost 3 bases, and 12 bases lay in between. Germline loops: CDR1 MNHEY, CDR2 SVGEGT.

This clonotype was detected only a few times. This rearrangement joins TRBV12-3 or TRBV12-4 to TRBJ2-5; 7 bases are shared with TRBD1. With 7 bases clipped from V and 4 bases from J, the junction kept 12 bases outside the gene matches. This CDR3 has 15 amino acids. In DNA form, the CDR3 reads TGTGCCAGCAAGCTTAGGGGGCGAGGGCCAGAGACCCAGTACTTC. Its protein is CASKLRGRGPETQYF.

The J gene is TRBJ1-1, the V gene TRBV20-1; D perhaps matches TRBD1 (5 bases). The CDR3 is made up of 13 amino acids. The germline V and J ends were trimmed by 6 bases and 1 base, with 12 bases remaining between them. The germline V gene encodes CDR1 DFQATT and CDR2 SNEGSKA (reference sequence). The CDR3 bases are TGCAGTGCAGAGAGGGGCACGAACACTGAAGCTTTCTTT. Protein product: CSAERGTNTEAFF.

This clonotype was recorded a few times. This sequence joins TRBV5-1 and TRBJ2-4; 9 bases line up with TRBD1. In germline, CDR1 is SGHRS, CDR2 YFSETQ. The CDR3 contains 15 residues. V lost 2 bases to trimming and J lost 5 bases; unmatched junction nucleotides: 5. The CDR3 region is CASSFGTGWENIQYF. The DNA of the CDR3 is TGCGCCAGCAGCTTCGGGACAGGGTGGGAAAACATTCAGTACTTC.

This clonotype was detected a few times. This rearrangement joins TRBV28 to TRBJ2-5, with a possible D match to TRBD2 (5 bases). Germline V gene sequence: CDR1 MDHEN, CDR2 SYDVKM. Between the trimmed V and J ends, which lost 7 bases and 5 bases, there was a span of 14 bases. This CDR3 spans 13 amino acids. The CDR3 sequence is CASTRAVRETQYF. The CDR3, as DNA: TGTGCCAGCACACGAGCGGTTCGGGAGACCCAGTACTTC.

The V call is TRBV6-5, the J call TRBJ2-5, with TRBD2 identical over 7 bases. V lost 0 bases, J lost 5 bases, and 3 bases stayed unmatched. Per germline, CDR1 MNHEY and CDR2 SVGAGI. This CDR3 contains 14 residues. The CDR3 sequence is CASSYSMGGETQYF. In DNA form, the CDR3 reads TGTGCCAGCAGTTACTCGATGGGGGGGGAGACCCAGTACTTC.

As regards this clonotype: Its ends do not fully match the called genes, so a read error is possible. The chain carries TRBV5-1 and TRBJ2-3; D remains unclear. Per the germline V gene, CDR1 is SGHRS and CDR2 is YFSETQ. CDR3 length: 13 amino acids. CDR3: CASSLNSQDAQYF. The CDR3 nucleotides are TGCGCCAGCAGCTTGAACAGCCAAGATGCGCAGTATTTT. The full variable domain, its missing parts supplied by reference TRBV5-1 and TRBJ2-3, is KAGVTQTPRYLIKTRGQQVTLSCSPISGHRSVSWYQQTPGQGLQFLFEYFSETQRNKGNFPGRFSGRQFSNSRSEMNVSTLELGDSALYLCASSLNSQDAQYFGPGTRLTVL.

The chain links TRBV29-1 to TRBJ1-5, with TRBD1 matching 9 bases. Trimming at V came to 4 bases and at J to 7 bases, leaving 5 bases not matched to a gene. Germline V gene sequence: CDR1 SQVTM, CDR2 ANQGSEA. The CDR3 runs 13 residues. CDR3 in amino acids: CSVATGGSQPQHF. CDR3 in DNA: TGCAGCGTTGCGACAGGGGGGAGCCAGCCCCAGCATTTT. The entire variable domain, with the rest obtained from reference TRBV29-1 and TRBJ1-5, is as follows: SAVISQKPSRDICQRGTSLTIQCQVDSQVTMMFWYRQQPGQSLTLIATANQGSEATYESGFVIDKFPISRPNLTFSTLTVSNMSPEDSSIYLCSVATGGSQPQHFGDGTRLSIL.

The chain has TRBV5-1 and TRBJ2-1; possibly TRBD2 for D (6 bases). The CDR3 has 15 residues. Germline V gives CDR1 SGHRS, CDR2 YFSETQ. The V end was cut by 6 bases, the J end by 5 bases, with 18 bases between. The CDR3 spells CASISRWGEDNEQFF. CDR3 sequence (DNA): TGCGCCAGCATCTCCCGCTGGGGGGAGGACAATGAGCAGTTCTTC. The full variable domain, rest sourced from reference TRBV5-1 and TRBJ2-1, is KAGVTQTPRYLIKTRGQQVTLSCSPISGHRSVSWYQQTPGQGLQFLFEYFSETQRNKGNFPGRFSGRQFSNSRSEMNVSTLELGDSALYLCASISRWGEDNEQFFGPGTRLTVL.